The T cell receptor (beta chain) described here comes from a study of blood T cells in healthy people across ages. Primers used in a second PCR of about 6 to 11 cycles were a sample-barcoded 5' primer and a J-beta primer mix. TCRdb reprocessed the 5' RACE reads via MiXCR and lists one record per CDR3 protein. The sample yields about 600,000 distinct CDR3 sequences, 45% to 55% seen once. The CDR3 length is 12 residues. V shed 2 bases and J shed 2 bases, with 4 bases lying between them. Germline V gene data show CDR1 as DFQATT and CDR2 as SNEGSKA (reference sequence). Specimen: blood. The chain has TRBV20-1 and TRBJ2-1; D gene unclear. This clonotype was sampled from an older man in good health. Written as DNA, the CDR3 is TGCAGTGCTAGAAGTCCCTACAATGAGCAGTTCTTC. Its protein product is CSARSPYNEQFF.